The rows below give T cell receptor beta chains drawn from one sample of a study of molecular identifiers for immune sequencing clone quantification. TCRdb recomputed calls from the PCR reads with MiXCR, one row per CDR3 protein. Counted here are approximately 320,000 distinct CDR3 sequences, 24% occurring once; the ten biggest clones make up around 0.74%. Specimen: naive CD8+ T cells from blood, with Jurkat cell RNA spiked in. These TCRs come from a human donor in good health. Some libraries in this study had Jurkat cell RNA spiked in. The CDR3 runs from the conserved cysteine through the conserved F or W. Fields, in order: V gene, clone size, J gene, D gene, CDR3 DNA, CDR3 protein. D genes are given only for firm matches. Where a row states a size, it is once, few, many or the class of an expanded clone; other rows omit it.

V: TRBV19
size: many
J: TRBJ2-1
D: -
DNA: TGTGCCAGTAGTATTTTATCGGGGGCAGAGGAGTTCTTC
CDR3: CASSILSGAEEFF

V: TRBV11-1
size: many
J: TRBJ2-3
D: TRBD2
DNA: TGTGCCAGCAGCTACCCTCCATCGGGAGGGGGGCTCCCGCAGTATTTT
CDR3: CASSYPPSGGGLPQYF

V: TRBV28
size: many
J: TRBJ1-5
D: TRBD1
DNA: TGTGCCAGCAGTTTCATCCAGGGGGCGAATCAGCCCCAGCATTTT
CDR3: CASSFIQGANQPQHF

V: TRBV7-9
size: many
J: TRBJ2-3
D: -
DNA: TGTGCCAGCTGGGCAGCTAGCACAGATACGCAGTATTTT
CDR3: CASWAASTDTQYF

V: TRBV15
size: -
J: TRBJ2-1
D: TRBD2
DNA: TGTGCCACCAGCGGAGATCAGGCGGGAGGCAGTCCGGGGTTCTTC
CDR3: CATSGDQAGGSPGFF

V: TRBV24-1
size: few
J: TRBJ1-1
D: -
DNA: TGTGCCACCAGTGATTTGCTGAGGGGGAATCGTGGCACTGAAGCTTTCTTT
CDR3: CATSDLLRGNRGTEAFF

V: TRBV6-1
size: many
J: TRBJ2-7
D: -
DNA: TGTGCCAGCAGTGAAGCAGAGGTCGGATCCTACGAGCAGTACTTC
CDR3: CASSEAEVGSYEQYF

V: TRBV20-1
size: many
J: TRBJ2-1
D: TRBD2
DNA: TGCAGTGCTAGAAGGACTAGCGGGACGGTAGGAGAGCAGTTCTTC
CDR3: CSARRTSGTVGEQFF

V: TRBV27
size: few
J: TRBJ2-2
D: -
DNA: TGTGCCAGCAGTTTGGTAGGGGCCCCCGGGGAGCTGTTTTTT
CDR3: CASSLVGAPGELFF

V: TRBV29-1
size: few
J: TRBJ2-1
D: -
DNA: TGCAGCGTTGAGGTCAGGGCAGCCTACAATGAGCAGTTCTTC
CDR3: CSVEVRAAYNEQFF

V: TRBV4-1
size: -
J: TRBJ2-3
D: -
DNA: TGCGCCAGCAGCCAAGCTCCTGGGAGCACAGATACGCAGTATTTT
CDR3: CASSQAPGSTDTQYF

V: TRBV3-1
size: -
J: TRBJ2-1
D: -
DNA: TGTGCCAGCAGCACACAGGGTTTGGATGAGCAGTTCTTC
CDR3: CASSTQGLDEQFF

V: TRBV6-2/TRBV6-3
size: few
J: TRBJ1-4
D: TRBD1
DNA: TGTGCCAGCAGCCTATCCGGGACAGGGATCCGGAATGAAAAACTGTTTTTT
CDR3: CASSLSGTGIRNEKLFF

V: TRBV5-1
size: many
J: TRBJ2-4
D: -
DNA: TGCGCCAGCAGTCCGACAGTAAGCGGAGCCAAAAACATTCAGTACTTC
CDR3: CASSPTVSGAKNIQYF

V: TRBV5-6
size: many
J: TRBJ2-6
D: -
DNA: TGTGCCAGCAGCTTGTGGGGAGCAGGGGCCAACGTCCTGACTTTC
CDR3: CASSLWGAGANVLTF

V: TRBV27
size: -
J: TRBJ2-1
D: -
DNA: TGTGCCAGCAGTTTAGCGAACTCCTTCAATGAGCAGTTCTTC
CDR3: CASSLANSFNEQFF

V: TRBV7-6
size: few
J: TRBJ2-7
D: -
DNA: TGTGCCAGCAGCCCCACGGGGGGCGGCGAGCAGTACTTC
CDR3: CASSPTGGGEQYF

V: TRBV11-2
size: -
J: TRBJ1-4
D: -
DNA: TGTGCCAGCAGCTTAGTCGGGGAAGCGGATGAAAAACTGTTTTTT
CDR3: CASSLVGEADEKLFF

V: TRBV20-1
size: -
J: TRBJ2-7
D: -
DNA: TGCAGTGCTACTGGACCGGGGGTCTACGAGCAGTACTTC
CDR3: CSATGPGVYEQYF

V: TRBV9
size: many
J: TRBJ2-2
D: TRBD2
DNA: TGTGCCAGCAGCGTTTTGGCGGGAGACGCGGGCGAACTCAACACCGGGGAGCTGTTTTTT
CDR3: CASSVLAGDAGELNTGELFF

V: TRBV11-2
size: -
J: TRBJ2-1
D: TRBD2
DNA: TGTGCCAGCAAAAGGACTAGCACAAACTACAATGAGCCGTTCTTC
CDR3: CASKRTSTNYNEPFF

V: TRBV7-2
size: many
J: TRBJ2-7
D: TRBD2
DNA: TGTGCCATCCAGGTTGTTCAGCGGCGGGAGGGCCTGGTCTACGAGCAGTACTTC
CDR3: CAIQVVQRREGLVYEQYF

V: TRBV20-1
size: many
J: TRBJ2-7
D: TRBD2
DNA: TGCAGTGCTAGAGATGAAGGCCCTAGCGGGACTAGCGAGCAGTACTTC
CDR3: CSARDEGPSGTSEQYF

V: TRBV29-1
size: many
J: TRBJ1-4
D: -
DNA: TGCAGCGTCTTGGGGGAGACTAATGAAAAACTGTTTTTT
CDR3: CSVLGETNEKLFF

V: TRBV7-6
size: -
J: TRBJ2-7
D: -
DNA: TGTGCCAGCAGCTTACTGGAGTCGGAGTCCTACGAGCAGTACTTC
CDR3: CASSLLESESYEQYF

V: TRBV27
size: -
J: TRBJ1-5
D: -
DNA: TGTGCCAGCAGTGCACAGGGTCTTAATCAGCCCCAGCATTTT
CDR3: CASSAQGLNQPQHF

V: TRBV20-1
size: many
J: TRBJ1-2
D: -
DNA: TGCAGTGCTAGCGAAACAGGCGGCGGCTACACCTTC
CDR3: CSASETGGGYTF

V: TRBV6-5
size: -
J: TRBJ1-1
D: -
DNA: TGTGCCAGCAATCCGGGCCAACACACTGAAGCTTTCTTT
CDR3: CASNPGQHTEAFF

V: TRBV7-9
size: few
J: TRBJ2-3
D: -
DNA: TGTGCCAGCAGCTCCCTTTCGGGCAGGCGGATCGCAGATACGCAGTATTTT
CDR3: CASSSLSGRRIADTQYF

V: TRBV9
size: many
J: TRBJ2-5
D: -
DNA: TGTGCCAGCAGCGTTCGCGGGAATACGCGGGAGACCCAGTACTTC
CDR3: CASSVRGNTRETQYF

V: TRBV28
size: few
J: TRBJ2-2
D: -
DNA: TGTGCCAGCAGTTTAAGGCCAGGGAACACCGGGGAGCTGTTTTTT
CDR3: CASSLRPGNTGELFF

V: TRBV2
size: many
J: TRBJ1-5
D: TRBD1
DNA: TGTGCCAGCAGCGACTACCGGACAGGGGGTCAGCCCCAGCATTTT
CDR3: CASSDYRTGGQPQHF

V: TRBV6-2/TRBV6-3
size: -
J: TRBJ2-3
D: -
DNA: TGTGCCAGCAGTGAGCTGCGGGACGCCTCGGATCCGCAGTATTTT
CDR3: CASSELRDASDPQYF

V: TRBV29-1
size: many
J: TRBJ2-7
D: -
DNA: TGCAGCGTTGAAGCCCCCGGGACGTCTACCTACGAGCAGTACTTC
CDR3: CSVEAPGTSTYEQYF

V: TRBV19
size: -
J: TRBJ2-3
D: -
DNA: TGTGCCAGTAGCCCGAGGGGGGCGACCACAGATACGCAGTATTTT
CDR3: CASSPRGATTDTQYF

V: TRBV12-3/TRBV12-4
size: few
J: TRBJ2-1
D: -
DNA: TGTGCCAGCAGTTTTGTTCCCAGCTCCTACAATGAGCAGTTCTTC
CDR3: CASSFVPSSYNEQFF

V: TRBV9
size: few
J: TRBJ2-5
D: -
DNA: TGTGCCAGCAGCTCCCAGGACTACTGGGGGGAGACCCAGTACTTC
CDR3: CASSSQDYWGETQYF

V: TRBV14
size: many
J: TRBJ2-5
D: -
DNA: TGTGCCAGCAGGAACCGGGGAGAAGAGACCCAGTACTTC
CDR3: CASRNRGEETQYF

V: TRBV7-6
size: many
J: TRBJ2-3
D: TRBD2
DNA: TGTGCCAGCAGCTTAGCTGTGACGGCGGGAGTTCTTACAGATACGCAGTATTTT
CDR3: CASSLAVTAGVLTDTQYF

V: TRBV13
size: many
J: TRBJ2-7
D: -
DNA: TGCGCCAGCAGCTTGGCGGGATTCGGCGAGCAGTACTTC
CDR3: CASSLAGFGEQYF

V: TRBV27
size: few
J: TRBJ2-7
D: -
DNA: TGTGCCAGCAGTTTTTTGGGACCGAGCTACGAGCAGTACTTC
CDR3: CASSFLGPSYEQYF

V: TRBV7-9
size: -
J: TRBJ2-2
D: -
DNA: TGTGCCAGCAGCCCCTGGGTAGCAACCGGGGAGCTGTTTTTT
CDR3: CASSPWVATGELFF

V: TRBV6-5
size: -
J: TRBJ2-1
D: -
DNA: TGTGCCAGCACCGTCGACTTCAATGAGCAGTTCTTC
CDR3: CASTVDFNEQFF

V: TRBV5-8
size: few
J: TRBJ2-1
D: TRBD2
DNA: TGTGCCAGCAGCTTGGGACTAGCGAACAATGAGCAGTTCTTC
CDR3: CASSLGLANNEQFF

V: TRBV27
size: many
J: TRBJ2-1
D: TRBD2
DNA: TGTGCCACCGGGGGACTAGCTGTTGAGCAGTTCTTC
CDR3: CATGGLAVEQFF

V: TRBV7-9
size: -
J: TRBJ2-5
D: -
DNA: TGTGCCTGCAGCCGAGCGTTAGAGACCCAGTACTTC
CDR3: CACSRALETQYF

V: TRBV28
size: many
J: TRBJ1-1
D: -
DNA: TGTGCCAGCAGTTTATACCGGGGAACCAATGAAGCTTTCTTT
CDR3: CASSLYRGTNEAFF

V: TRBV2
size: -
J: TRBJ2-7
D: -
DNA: TGTGCCAGCAGTGAATGGGCGGCCTACGAGCAGTACTTC
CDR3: CASSEWAAYEQYF